The 20 T cell receptor beta chains below were found in one sample sequenced in a study of T cell responses to AZD1222 COVID-19 vaccine. The repertoire was sequenced with immunoSEQ multiplex PCR; TCRdb's copy has only in-frame clones and lacks some. This repertoire shows under 95,000 clones, approximately 89% found once; its top ten account for approximately 2.1%. The starting material was peripheral blood, obtained on day 0 of AZD1222 vaccination. The receptor source for this set is an adult in good health.

The chain uses TRBV2 and TRBJ1-2, with 7 bases identical to TRBD1. J gave up 8 bases and V 4 bases, and 7 bases lay outside the gene matches. In germline, CDR1 is SNHLY, CDR2 FYNNEI. The CDR3 covers 13 residues. The CDR3 here is CASSATGPRGYTF. In DNA, the CDR3 is TGTGCCAGCAGTGCGACAGGGCCTAGGGGCTACACCTTC.

The gene calls are TRBV10-2 and TRBJ1-1; no reliable D call. The V end was cut by 8 bases, the J end by 1 base, with 11 bases between. Per the germline V gene, CDR1 is WSHSY and CDR2 is SAAADI. This CDR3 has 13 residues. The CDR3 here is CASREVANTEAFF. The CDR3 DNA sequence: TGCGCCAGCCGGGAGGTTGCGAACACTGAAGCTTTCTTT.

The V call is TRBV7-2, the J call TRBJ2-3; possibly TRBD1 for D (6 bases). The CDR3 runs 16 residues. The ends were cut back, 1 base at V and 6 bases at J, with 17 bases in the middle. Germline CDR1 SGHTA, CDR2 FQGNSA. As DNA, the CDR3 is TGTGCCAGCAGCTTAGTTCAGATACAGGGAAGGGATACGCAGTATTTT. Protein: CASSLVQIQGRDTQYF.

The chain joins TRBV5-8 to TRBJ1-5, with TRBD1 as a possible D gene (5 bases). Germline lookup yields CDR1 SGHTS and CDR2 YDEGEE. The V and J ends lost 1 base and 7 bases respectively, with 9 bases between them. The length of the CDR3 is 13 residues. DNA for the CDR3: TGTGCCAGCAGCTTGAGCTGGGGGCAGCCCCAGCATTTT. Encoded protein: CASSLSWGQPQHF.

V usage is TRBV5-1 and J usage is TRBJ1-1; D remains unclear. Germline CDR1 is SGHRS and CDR2 is YFSETQ. CDR3 length: 14 amino acids. The V end lost 0 bases, the J end lost 1 base, and 7 bases lay between the germline ends. Here the CDR3 DNA reads TGCGCCAGCAGCTTGGGGTCGAGGAACACTGAAGCTTTCTTT. Translating it yields CASSLGSRNTEAFF.

The rearrangement links TRBV19 to TRBJ2-7; possible D gene TRBD1, 6 bases. Trimming cost V 1 base and J 4 bases, with 11 bases left between them. Germline V gives CDR1 LNHDA, CDR2 SQIVND (reference sequence). The CDR3 sequence is 14 residues long. The CDR3 DNA reads TGTGCCAGTAGTATAGGGCAGGGGATGTACGAGCAGTACTTC. Its translation is CASSIGQGMYEQYF.

V usage is TRBV28 and J usage is TRBJ2-5; no clear D gene. This CDR3 region has 14 residues. The germline V gene has CDR1 MDHEN and CDR2 SYDVKM. The germline V and J ends were trimmed by 3 bases and 3 bases, with 11 bases remaining between them. The CDR3 spells CASSLLRAKETQYF. The CDR3 coding sequence is TGTGCCAGCAGTTTGCTCCGGGCTAAAGAGACCCAGTACTTC.

V usage is TRBV5-6 and J usage is TRBJ2-5, with D perhaps assigned TRBD1 or TRBD2 (5 bases each). Trimming stripped 2 bases from V and 5 bases from J, with 25 bases between. CDR3 length equals 18 residues. Germline CDR1 reads SGHDT; CDR2 reads YYEEEE. CDR3 DNA: TGTGCCAGCAGCTTAATGCGTCCCCGGGACCCCACGGGGGAGACCCAGTACTTC. Translation: CASSLMRPRDPTGETQYF. The variable domain in full, completed from reference TRBV5-6 and TRBJ2-5, reads DAGVTQSPTHLIKTRGQQVTLRCSPKSGHDTVSWYQQALGQGPQFIFQYYEEEERQRGNFPDRFSGHQFPNYSSELNVNALLLGDSALYLCASSLMRPRDPTGETQYFGPGTRLLVL.

The DNA for the CDR3 is TGTGCCAGCAGCTTGCAGAGTAATGAGCAGTTCTTC. Encoded protein: CASSLQSNEQFF. The chain uses TRBV5-4 and TRBJ2-1, with D uncertain. V was clipped by 1 base and J by 7 bases, with 6 bases between them. CDR1 and CDR2 from the germline V gene are SGHNT and YYREEE (reference sequence). The CDR3 is 12 residues long.

The rearrangement joins TRBV20-1 to TRBJ2-7, with 7 bases lining up with TRBD2. This CDR3 comprises 11 residues. V shed 6 bases and J 7 bases; nucleotides not matched to a gene: 6. CDR1 DFQATT and CDR2 SNEGSKA come from the germline V gene (reference sequence). Here the CDR3 DNA reads TGCAGTGCCAAGCGGGGCCTGGAGCAGTACTTC. It yields the protein CSAKRGLEQYF.

V and J are TRBV4-2 and TRBJ2-1, with 12 bases matching TRBD2. The V and J ends lost 0 bases and 7 bases, in that order; junction bases with no gene match: 7. Germline-derived CDR1 and CDR2 are LGHNA and YNFKEQ. The CDR3 spans 17 residues. In nucleotides, the CDR3 is TGTGCCAGCAGCCAAGATCTTTTGACTAGCGGGAGAAATGAGCAGTTCTTC. As protein: CASSQDLLTSGRNEQFF.

The chain has TRBV5-4 and TRBJ2-1, with 12 bases fitting TRBD2. CDR3 size: 17 residues. The germline V gene has CDR1 SGHNT and CDR2 YYREEE (reference sequence). The junction had 10 bases not matched to a gene; V was cut back by 4 bases and J by 5 bases. This chain's CDR3 is CASSPATTSGSNNEQFF. The CDR3 coding sequence is TGTGCCAGCAGCCCGGCGACGACTAGCGGGAGTAACAATGAGCAGTTCTTC.

The chain couples TRBV7-2 to TRBJ1-2; D is unresolved. Germline assignment: CDR1 SGHTA and CDR2 FQGNSA. CDR3 length equals 13 residues. Trimming shortened V by 3 bases and J by 3 bases, and 8 bases separated the two germline ends. CDR3 nucleotides: TGTGCCAGCAGCTTGGGCGGATACTATGGCTACACCTTC. It specifies CASSLGGYYGYTF.

The chain joins TRBV7-2 to TRBJ2-5; 8 bases map to TRBD1. J gave up 5 bases and V 4 bases, and 9 bases lay outside the gene matches. This CDR3 is built from 15 residues. Germline V gene lookup returns CDR1 SGHTA and CDR2 FQGNSA. In nucleotides, the CDR3 is TGTGCCAGCAGCTCCCAGGGGGCCATCAGGGAGACCCAGTACTTC. It codes for CASSSQGAIRETQYF.

V gene TRBV5-3 combines with J gene TRBJ2-5, with 9 bases identical to TRBD2. TRBV5-3 is an open reading frame, and its role is uncertain. The CDR3 spans 18 residues. The J segment lost 0 bases and the V segment lost 4 bases, leaving 13 bases of the junction unmatched. In DNA, the CDR3 is TGTGCCAGAAGCCGTGTGTGTTCACTAGCGGGTGACCAAGAGACCCAGTACTTC. This translates into CARSRVCSLAGDQETQYF.

The chain is built from TRBV11-2 and TRBJ2-2, with D possibly being TRBD2 (5 bases). V gave up 1 base and J gave up 4 bases, with 13 bases separating them. In germline, CDR1 is SGHAT, CDR2 FQNNGV. The CDR3 length is 16 residues. CDR3: CASSLVRFLATGELFF. CDR3 DNA sequence: TGTGCCAGCAGCTTAGTGCGTTTCCTAGCCACCGGGGAGCTGTTTTTT.

This CDR3 reads CASSVQENTEAFF. DNA for the CDR3: TGTGCCAGCAGCGTCCAGGAAAACACTGAAGCTTTCTTT. The gene calls are TRBV11-1 and TRBJ1-1; D is uncertain. CDR1 is SGHAT, CDR2 FQDESV, per germline (reference sequence). The length of the CDR3 is 13 residues. V dropped 5 bases and J dropped 2 bases, with 9 bases sitting between them.

The chain uses TRBV5-1 and TRBJ1-2, with D unclear. Looked up from germline, CDR1 is SGHRS and CDR2 is YFSETQ. This CDR3 has 15 amino acids. Deletions cut 0 bases from V and 0 bases from J, with 9 bases between. CDR3 DNA sequence: TGCGCCAGCAGCTTGGTTTCGCATTCTAACTATGGCTACACCTTC. Protein sequence: CASSLVSHSNYGYTF.

The chain uses TRBV4-3 and TRBJ1-3; 7 positions match TRBD1. The CDR3 runs 16 residues. The germline V gene encodes CDR1 LGHNA and CDR2 YSLEER. V shed 3 bases, J shed 0 bases, and the junction held 5 bases outside the gene matches. This CDR3 is CASSQDRLYSGNTIYF. The CDR3 coding sequence is TGCGCCAGCAGCCAGGACAGGCTATACTCTGGAAACACCATATATTTT.

The chain recombines TRBV15 with TRBJ1-2; weak D call: TRBD1 (6 bases). The germline CDR1 and CDR2 sequences are LNHNV and YYDKDF (reference sequence). This CDR3 region has 14 residues. V gave up 7 bases and J gave up 5 bases, with 17 bases separating them. CDR3 residues: CATKRLTGTYGYTF. CDR3 DNA: TGTGCCACCAAGAGACTAACAGGGACTTATGGCTACACCTTC.